What follows describes a single T cell receptor beta chain. Everyone who took part was roughly 18 to 89 years old, and they came from about two dozen US areas. Clinical history as reported by participants underpinned cohort assignment. The data were produced by immunoSEQ multiplex PCR, yet TCRdb's version contains in-frame clones alone and is incomplete. Of about 270,000 clones in the sample, around 90% are singletons; the top ten hold around 2.8%. This sample was included in a study of blood T cell repertoires in COVID-19. For the study at large: Both acute and convalescent COVID-19 samples were obtained from the United States, Italy and Spain. From T cells, B-cell-depleted T cells, or PBMCs came the material, which was cDNA or gDNA.

Sequences were obtained from PBMCs or T cells enriched from blood (not recorded which). This clonotype was sampled from a man aged 40-55 years who had been exposed to COVID-19.

CDR3 in amino acids: CASSHRGPPEAFF. The CDR3 coding sequence is TGTGCCAGCAGCCACAGGGGTCCCCCTGAAGCTTTCTTT. The rearrangement joins TRBV5-4 to TRBJ1-1; TRBD1 aligns across 7 bases. CDR3 size: 13 residues. CDR1 is SGHNT and CDR2 is YYREEE in the germline V gene (reference sequence). Germline trimming cut 4 bases from V and 6 bases from J; bases unmatched to any gene: 6.